This passage covers 13 T cell receptor beta chains from one sample sequenced in a study of response to subunit inactivated influenza vaccine. TCRdb analysed the RT-PCR reads with MiXCR anew, one entry per CDR3 protein. The repertoire holds 800,000 or so distinct CDR3 sequences, with over 20% as singletons. The starting material was PBMCs from blood, obtained 4 to 6 days after vaccination. These receptors originate from a man over 45 who received an inactivated influenza vaccine.

This clonotype was found once. The rearrangement uses TRBV20-1 and TRBJ1-1, with TRBD1 as a possible D gene (6 bases). CDR1 is DFQATT, CDR2 SNEGSKA, per germline (reference sequence). The CDR3 spans 14 residues. Trimming took 2 bases from V and 4 from J, leaving 14 bases between them. For the CDR3, the DNA is TGCAGTGCTAGATCGCGCGCAGGGGTCACTGAAGCTTTCTTT. Protein sequence: CSARSRAGVTEAFF.

There are a few counts of this clonotype. The V gene is TRBV6-5, the J gene TRBJ2-3; D could derive from TRBD1 or TRBD2 (5 bases each). CDR1 and CDR2 from the germline V gene are MNHEY and SVGAGI. The V end lost 4 bases, the J end lost 0 bases, and 20 bases lay between the germline ends. The CDR3 extends over 18 amino acids. CDR3 nucleotide sequence: TGTGCCAGCAGTTGTCCCCCGGGGCGGCTTTGTAGCACAGATACGCAGTATTTT. Amino acids: CASSCPPGRLCSTDTQYF.

The genes are TRBV6-5 and TRBJ2-5, with D perhaps TRBD1 (6 bases). The CDR3 contains 18 residues. Germline V lookup: CDR1 MNHEY, CDR2 SVGAGI. Trimming pared 2 bases from V and 5 bases from J, leaving 24 bases between. The CDR3 nucleotides are TGTGCCAGCAGTTACCCCCTTGCCCGGACACAGGGTAGGGAGACCCAGTACTTC. Its protein product is CASSYPLARTQGRETQYF.

This clonotype appeared a few times. V gene TRBV9 combines with J gene TRBJ2-1, with D perhaps assigned TRBD1 or TRBD2 (5 bases each). Germline lookup yields CDR1 SGDLS and CDR2 YYNGEE. The CDR3 sequence is 15 residues long. V was trimmed by 3 bases and J by 8 bases, leaving 18 bases between them. CDR3 loop: CASSARGMGVHEQFF. The CDR3 DNA follows: TGTGCCAGCAGCGCAAGGGGAATGGGAGTCCATGAGCAGTTCTTC.

This clonotype was seen more than once but under ten times. CDR3 nucleotide sequence: TGTGCCAGCAGTTTCACGGGACAGCAAGAGACCCAGTACTTC. The encoded protein is CASSFTGQQETQYF. The rearrangement joins TRBV12-3 or TRBV12-4 to TRBJ2-5; 7 bases are shared with TRBD1. V trimming: 3 bases; J trimming: 2 bases; junction bases outside the gene matches: 3. This CDR3 comprises 14 residues.

Ten or more counts support this clonotype. The V and J genes are TRBV12-3 or TRBV12-4 and TRBJ1-5; D is ambiguous. Trimming shortened V by 3 bases and J by 0 bases, and 3 bases separated the two germline ends. The CDR3 is 13 amino acids. CDR3 sequence: CASSLVSNQPQHF. As DNA, the CDR3 is TGTGCCAGCAGTTTGGTTAGCAATCAGCCCCAGCATTTT.

This clonotype was recorded a few times. This chain links TRBV10-3 with TRBJ1-1; D is undetermined. In germline, CDR1 is ENHRY, CDR2 SYGVKD. Trimming took 0 bases from V and 3 from J, leaving 8 bases between them. The CDR3 totals 14 residues. CDR3 region: CAISESGFYTEAFF. CDR3 nucleotides: TGTGCCATCAGTGAGTCTGGGTTTTACACTGAAGCTTTCTTT.

The chain is built from TRBV6-6 and TRBJ1-5; D not certain. Trimming pared 5 bases from V and 9 bases from J, leaving 14 bases between. This CDR3 contains 13 residues. The germline V gene has CDR1 MNHNY and CDR2 SVGAGI (reference sequence). DNA for the CDR3: TGTGCCAGCAGTGTGTCCCGAGATAGGCCCCAGCATTTT. Translation gives CASSVSRDRPQHF.

Ten or more counts support this clonotype. V usage is TRBV20-1 and J usage is TRBJ2-7, with TRBD1 matching 8 bases. CDR3 length: 13 amino acids. V lost 4 bases to trimming and J lost 6 bases; unmatched junction nucleotides: 8. Germline V CDR1 and CDR2: DFQATT, SNEGSKA (reference sequence). The CDR3 DNA reads as TGCAGTGCTAAAACAGGACAGGGCGCCGAGCAGTACTTC. Translating it yields CSAKTGQGAEQYF.

Ten or more counts support this clonotype. The chain uses TRBV5-7 and TRBJ2-6; D is undetermined. TRBV5-7 is recorded as an ORF, its role being uncertain. This CDR3 has 18 amino acids. The V gene lost 1 base and the J gene lost 1 base, with 15 bases spanning the gap. The CDR3 DNA is TGTGCCAGCAGCTTGCTCCAGTACCTTCTATCTGGGGCCAACGTCCTGACTTTC. Its protein is CASSLLQYLLSGANVLTF.

In its sample, this clonotype was seen many times. The rearrangement joins TRBV11-2 to TRBJ2-2; the D is unclear. Germline-derived CDR1 and CDR2 are SGHAT and FQNNGV. Trimming took off 0 bases at V and 7 bases at J, with 3 bases between the two ends. The CDR3 contains 12 residues. CDR3 bases: TGTGCCAGCAGCTTAGAACTCGGGGAGCTGTTTTTT. As protein: CASSLELGELFF. The variable domain in full, with the rest retrieved from reference TRBV11-2 and TRBJ2-2, is EAGVAQSPRYKIIEKRQSVAFWCNPISGHATLYWYQQILGQGPKLLIQFQNNGVVDDSQLPKDRFSAERLKGVDSTLKIQPAKLEDSAVYLCASSLELGELFFGEGSRLTVL.

V is TRBV18 and J is TRBJ2-1; D possibly corresponds to TRBD2 (5 bases). Trimming took off 4 bases at V and 7 bases at J, with 23 bases between the two ends. This CDR3 has 17 residues. The V gene's germline CDR1 is KGHSH and CDR2 LQKENI. CDR3 in amino acids: CASSHMSLVLEANEQFF. The CDR3 DNA follows: TGTGCCAGCTCACATATGTCACTAGTCCTAGAGGCTAATGAGCAGTTCTTC.

CDR3 DNA sequence: TGTGCCAGCAGTGATGGCCGGAACTCCTACGAGCAGTACTTC. Translation gives CASSDGRNSYEQYF. The rearrangement joins TRBV25-1 to TRBJ2-7, with no clear D. This CDR3 is built from 14 residues. CDR1 and CDR2 (germline): MGHDK, SYGVNS. The V end was cut by 3 bases, the J end by 0 bases, with 9 bases between.